Listed below are T cell receptor beta chains from one sample, sequenced in a study of T cell responses to AZD1222 COVID-19 vaccine. The repertoire was sequenced with immunoSEQ multiplex PCR; TCRdb's copy has only in-frame clones and lacks some. Among about 160,000 clones listed, roughly nine tenths were seen once. This specimen consisted of peripheral blood, obtained on day 0 of MenACWY control vaccination. Every receptor here comes from an adult in good health. Each CDR3 is given with its conserved first and last residue. Each record gives: CDR3 length, clone size, D gene, J gene, V gene, CDR3 DNA, CDR3 protein. A D gene is named only where the DNA matches it firmly. Size is omitted from some rows. Given values are once, few, many or a class for expanded clones.

cdr3_length: 14; clone_size: NA; d_call: NA; j_call: TRBJ1-1; v_call: TRBV7-9; cdr3_nt: TGTGCCAGCAGCCGAATACGACAGAACACTGAAGCTTTCTTT; cdr3_aa: CASSRIRQNTEAFF
cdr3_length: 13; clone_size: NA; d_call: TRBD1; j_call: TRBJ2-3; v_call: TRBV30; cdr3_nt: TGTGCCTGGAATAGACAGGGGGGAACTGCGCAGTATTTT; cdr3_aa: CAWNRQGGTAQYF
cdr3_length: 14; clone_size: once; d_call: NA; j_call: TRBJ2-7; v_call: TRBV5-1; cdr3_nt: TGCGCCAGCAGCTTGGAGCAGGCAGCCTACGAGCAGTACTTC; cdr3_aa: CASSLEQAAYEQYF
cdr3_length: 16; clone_size: NA; d_call: NA; j_call: TRBJ2-1; v_call: TRBV19; cdr3_nt: TGTGCCAGTACCCCCCCTGGAATTCTCTCCTACAATGAGCAGTTCTTC; cdr3_aa: CASTPPGILSYNEQFF
cdr3_length: 14; clone_size: NA; d_call: NA; j_call: TRBJ2-3; v_call: TRBV9; cdr3_nt: TGTGCCAGCAGCGATAGCGGAGGGCCAGATACGCAGTATTTT; cdr3_aa: CASSDSGGPDTQYF
cdr3_length: 16; clone_size: once; d_call: TRBD2; j_call: TRBJ2-4; v_call: TRBV10-2; cdr3_nt: TGCGCCAGCAGTGAGTCGACGGTAGCGGGAGGAAACATTCAGTACTTC; cdr3_aa: CASSESTVAGGNIQYF
cdr3_length: 13; clone_size: NA; d_call: NA; j_call: TRBJ1-1; v_call: TRBV19; cdr3_nt: TGTGCCAGTAGTTATCTCCAGTCGACTGAAGCTTTCTTT; cdr3_aa: CASSYLQSTEAFF
cdr3_length: 15; clone_size: NA; d_call: NA; j_call: TRBJ2-2; v_call: TRBV5-1; cdr3_nt: TGCGCCAGCAGCTATTCCGGGTCGAACACCGGGGAGCTGTTTTTT; cdr3_aa: CASSYSGSNTGELFF
cdr3_length: 15; clone_size: once; d_call: NA; j_call: TRBJ2-2; v_call: TRBV5-1; cdr3_nt: TGCGCCAGCAGCTTCGGTACTAGGCACGGAGGGGAGCTGTTTTTT; cdr3_aa: CASSFGTRHGGELFF
cdr3_length: 12; clone_size: NA; d_call: TRBD1; j_call: TRBJ1-1; v_call: TRBV28; cdr3_nt: TGTGCCATACAGGGGGCGAGGACTGAAGCTTTCTTT; cdr3_aa: CAIQGARTEAFF
cdr3_length: 14; clone_size: NA; d_call: NA; j_call: TRBJ2-7; v_call: TRBV19; cdr3_nt: TGTGCCAGTACACCAAAAGGGTGGGTCTACGAGCAGTACTTC; cdr3_aa: CASTPKGWVYEQYF
cdr3_length: 15; clone_size: NA; d_call: TRBD1; j_call: TRBJ1-1; v_call: TRBV5-6; cdr3_nt: TGTGCCAGCAGCTCCCATAATCGACAGGGATCAGAAGCTTTCTTT; cdr3_aa: CASSSHNRQGSEAFF
cdr3_length: 13; clone_size: NA; d_call: NA; j_call: TRBJ2-7; v_call: TRBV18; cdr3_nt: TGTGCCAGCTCACCGGGTCTCTCCTACGAGCAGTACTTC; cdr3_aa: CASSPGLSYEQYF
cdr3_length: 12; clone_size: NA; d_call: NA; j_call: TRBJ1-2; v_call: TRBV19; cdr3_nt: TGTGCCAGTAGTATAGAGGAAAGGGGCTACACCTTC; cdr3_aa: CASSIEERGYTF
cdr3_length: 13; clone_size: NA; d_call: NA; j_call: TRBJ1-2; v_call: TRBV25-1; cdr3_nt: TGTGCCAGCAGTGATCAGGGTGGCTATGGCTACACCTTC; cdr3_aa: CASSDQGGYGYTF
cdr3_length: 15; clone_size: NA; d_call: TRBD2; j_call: TRBJ2-3; v_call: TRBV3-1/TRBV3-2; cdr3_nt: TGTGCCAGCAGCCAAGACCTCCGCCGGGGCGGGAGGGCCCTTTTT; cdr3_aa: CASSQDLRRGGRALF
cdr3_length: 14; clone_size: NA; d_call: TRBD1; j_call: TRBJ1-2; v_call: TRBV24-1; cdr3_nt: TGTGCCACCAGCGCTGGACAGGGGAATTCTGGCTACACCTTC; cdr3_aa: CATSAGQGNSGYTF
cdr3_length: 15; clone_size: once; d_call: NA; j_call: TRBJ2-1; v_call: TRBV5-8; cdr3_nt: TGTGCCAGCAGCTTGGACACCGGGGGGCACAATGAGCAGTTCTTC; cdr3_aa: CASSLDTGGHNEQFF
cdr3_length: 13; clone_size: NA; d_call: NA; j_call: TRBJ1-4; v_call: TRBV2; cdr3_nt: TGTGCCAGCATCAGACAGTTAAATGAAAAACTGTTTTTT; cdr3_aa: CASIRQLNEKLFF